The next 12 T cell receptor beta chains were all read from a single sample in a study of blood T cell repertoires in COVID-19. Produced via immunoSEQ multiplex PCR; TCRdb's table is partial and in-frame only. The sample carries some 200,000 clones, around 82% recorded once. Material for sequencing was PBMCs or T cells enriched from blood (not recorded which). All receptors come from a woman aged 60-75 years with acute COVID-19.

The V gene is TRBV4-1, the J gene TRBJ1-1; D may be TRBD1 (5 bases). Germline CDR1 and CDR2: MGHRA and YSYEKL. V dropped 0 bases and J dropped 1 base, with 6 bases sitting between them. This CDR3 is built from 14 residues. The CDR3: CASSQDGQNTEAFF. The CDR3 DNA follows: TGCGCCAGCAGCCAAGATGGACAGAACACTGAAGCTTTCTTT.

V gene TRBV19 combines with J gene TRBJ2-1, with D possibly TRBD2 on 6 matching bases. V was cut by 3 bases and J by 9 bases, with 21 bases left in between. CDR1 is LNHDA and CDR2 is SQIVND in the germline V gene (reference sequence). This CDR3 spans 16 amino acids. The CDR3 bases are TGTGCCAGTAGTATGGGACGGCGGGAAGAACTGTTTGAGCAGTTCTTC. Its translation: CASSMGRREELFEQFF.

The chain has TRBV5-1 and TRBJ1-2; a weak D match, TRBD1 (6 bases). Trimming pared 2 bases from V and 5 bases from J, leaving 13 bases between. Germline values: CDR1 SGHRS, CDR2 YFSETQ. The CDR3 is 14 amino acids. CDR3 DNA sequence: TGCGCCAGCAGCTTAACAGGGCTAGGGTATGGCTACACCTTC. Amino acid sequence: CASSLTGLGYGYTF.

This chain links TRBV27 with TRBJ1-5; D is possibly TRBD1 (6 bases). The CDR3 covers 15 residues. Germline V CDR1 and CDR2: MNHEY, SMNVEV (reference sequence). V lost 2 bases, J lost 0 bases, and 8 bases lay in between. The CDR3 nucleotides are TGTGCCAGCAGTTTAACAGGGCGTAGCAATCAGCCCCAGCATTTT. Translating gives CASSLTGRSNQPQHF.

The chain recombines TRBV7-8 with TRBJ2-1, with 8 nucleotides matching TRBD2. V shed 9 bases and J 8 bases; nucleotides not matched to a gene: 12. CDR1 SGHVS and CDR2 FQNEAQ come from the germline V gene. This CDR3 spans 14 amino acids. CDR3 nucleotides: TGTGCCAGTCTCGGGACTAGGAAAACAGATGAGCAGTTCTTC. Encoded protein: CASLGTRKTDEQFF.

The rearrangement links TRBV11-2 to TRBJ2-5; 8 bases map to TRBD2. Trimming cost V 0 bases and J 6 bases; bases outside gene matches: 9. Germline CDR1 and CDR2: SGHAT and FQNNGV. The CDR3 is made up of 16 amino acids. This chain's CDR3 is CASSLDIGTSWKTQYF. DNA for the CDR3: TGTGCCAGCAGCTTAGATATCGGGACTAGTTGGAAGACCCAGTACTTC.

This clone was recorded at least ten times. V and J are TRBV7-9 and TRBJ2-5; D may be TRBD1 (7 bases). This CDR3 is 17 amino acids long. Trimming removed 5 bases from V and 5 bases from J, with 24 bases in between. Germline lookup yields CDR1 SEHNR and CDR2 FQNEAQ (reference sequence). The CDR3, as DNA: TGTGCCAGCAGCCCGAGGTACAGGGGAGGTATCGGCGAGACCCAGTACTTC. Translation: CASSPRYRGGIGETQYF.

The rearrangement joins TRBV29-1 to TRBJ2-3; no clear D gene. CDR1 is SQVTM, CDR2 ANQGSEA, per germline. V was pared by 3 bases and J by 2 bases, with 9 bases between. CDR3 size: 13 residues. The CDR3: CSVDLHITDTQYF. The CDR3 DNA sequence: TGCAGCGTTGATCTTCACATCACAGATACGCAGTATTTT.

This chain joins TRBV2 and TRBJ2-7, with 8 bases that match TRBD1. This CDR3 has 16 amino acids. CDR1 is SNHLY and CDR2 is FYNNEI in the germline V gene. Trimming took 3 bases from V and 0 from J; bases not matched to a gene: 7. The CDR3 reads CASSDIWQGASYEQYF. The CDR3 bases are TGTGCCAGCAGTGATATATGGCAGGGGGCCTCCTACGAGCAGTACTTC.

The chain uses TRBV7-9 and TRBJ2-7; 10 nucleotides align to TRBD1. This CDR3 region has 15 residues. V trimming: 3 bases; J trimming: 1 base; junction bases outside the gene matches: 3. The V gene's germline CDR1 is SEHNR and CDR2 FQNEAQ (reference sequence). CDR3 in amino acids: CASSFGTGESYEQYV. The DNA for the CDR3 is TGTGCCAGCAGCTTCGGGACAGGGGAATCCTACGAGCAGTACGTC.

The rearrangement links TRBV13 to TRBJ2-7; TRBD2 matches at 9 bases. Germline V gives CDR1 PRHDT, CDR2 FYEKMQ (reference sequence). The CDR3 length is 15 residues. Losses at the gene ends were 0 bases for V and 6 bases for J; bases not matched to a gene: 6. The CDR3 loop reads CASSLGSGRYAEQYF. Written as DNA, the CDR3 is TGTGCCAGCAGCTTAGGTAGCGGGAGATATGCCGAGCAGTACTTC.

Written as DNA, the CDR3 is TGCGCCAGCAGAGCACAGACAGGGGGCGCCCCGGGTGGCTACACCTTC. Amino acids: CASRAQTGGAPGGYTF. This chain connects TRBV5-1 to TRBJ1-2; 10 bases are shared with TRBD1. Trimming removed 5 bases from V and 7 bases from J; junction bases left unmatched: 14. Germline assignment: CDR1 SGHRS and CDR2 YFSETQ. There are 16 residues in the CDR3.